This T cell receptor (beta chain) was observed in a study of cytomegalovirus exposure and HLA in healthy donors. Across the study: Early on, a data release was issued that held about 85 million unique TCRs from HLA-typed donors. The study's findings and limits: Because they were indistinguishable, some V segments, including TRBV6-2 and TRBV6-3, were excluded. Likely technical artifact: a cluster of highly shared sequence variants. CMV serostatus was the sole immune exposure data available.

To note about this clone: The antigen remains undetermined.

Germline values: CDR1 SNHLY, CDR2 FYNNEI. Trimming stripped 5 bases from V and 12 bases from J, with 11 bases between. This CDR3 comprises 11 residues. The PCR employed 60 Vbeta primers together with 13 Jbeta primers. Using immunoSEQ multiplex PCR, the repertoire was profiled, and TCRdb retains in-frame clones only, with some absent. This table has roughly 120,000 clones, about 75% appearing once. The source material was PBMCs. This chain uses TRBV2 with TRBJ2-1; D is ambiguous. The receptor comes from a man aged 60-69 years in good health and CMV-seropositive. The DNA of the CDR3 is TGTGCCAGCAGTACCGCCCGGTGGCAGTTCTTC. This gives the protein CASSTARWQFF. Full variable domain (outside the CDR3, taken from reference TRBV2 and TRBJ2-1): EPEVTQTPSHQVTQMGQEVILRCVPISNHLYFYWYRQILGQKVEFLVSFYNNEISEKSEIFDDQFSVERPDGSNFTLKIRSTKLEDSAMYFCASSTARWQFFGPGTRLTVL.